This passage covers 17 T cell receptor beta chains from one sample sequenced in a study of blood T cell repertoires in COVID-19. Produced via immunoSEQ multiplex PCR; TCRdb's table is partial and in-frame only. There are 120,000 to 150,000 clones in the sample; around 84% occur only once, and 8.5% to 9% lies in the top ten. The sample taken for sequencing was peripheral blood. The receptors come from a young man with COVID-19, enrolled during active disease.

V usage is TRBV5-4 and J usage is TRBJ1-2; weak D call: TRBD1 (6 bases). The V and J ends lost 4 bases and 2 bases respectively, with 15 bases between them. The CDR3 runs 15 residues. Germline CDR1 SGHNT, CDR2 YYREEE (reference sequence). This chain's CDR3 is CASSPRTAGNYGYTF. DNA for the CDR3: TGTGCCAGCAGCCCGCGGACAGCCGGGAACTATGGCTACACCTTC.

The chain carries TRBV28 and TRBJ2-1, with D maybe TRBD2 (5 bases). The CDR3 is made up of 14 amino acids. V was clipped by 8 bases and J by 0 bases, with 11 bases between them. The germline V gene has CDR1 MDHEN and CDR2 SYDVKM. The CDR3 loop is CASEPGNSYNEQFF. Here the CDR3 DNA reads TGTGCCAGCGAACCGGGGAACTCCTACAATGAGCAGTTCTTC. The variable domain in full, with the rest retrieved from reference TRBV28 and TRBJ2-1, is DVKVTQSSRYLVKRTGEKVFLECVQDMDHENMFWYRQDPGLGLRLIYFSYDVKMKEKGDIPEGYSVSREKKERFSLILESASTNQTSMYLCASEPGNSYNEQFFGPGTRLTVL.

This sequence joins TRBV10-2 and TRBJ2-7; maybe TRBD1 (6 bases). V shed 6 bases and J shed 5 bases, with 11 bases lying between them. Germline V gene lookup returns CDR1 WSHSY and CDR2 SAAADI. This CDR3 is 12 amino acids long. CDR3 bases: TGCGCCAGCAGACAGGGAAACCACGAGCAGTACTTC. Translated, it gives CASRQGNHEQYF.

The chain recombines TRBV7-6 with TRBJ1-6, with D maybe TRBD1 (5 bases). CDR1 and CDR2 (germline): SGHVS, FNYEAQ. This CDR3 spans 15 amino acids. Trimming pared 4 bases from V and 4 bases from J, leaving 11 bases between. This chain's CDR3 is CASSSIDRYNSPLHF. The CDR3 DNA follows: TGTGCCAGCAGCTCCATTGACAGATATAATTCACCCCTCCACTTT.

The V and J genes are TRBV7-8 and TRBJ2-7; the D gene is possibly TRBD1 (5 bases). The CDR3 loop spans 12 amino acids. Trimming left V 0 bases short and J 7 bases short, with 7 bases between. Germline-derived CDR1 and CDR2 are SGHVS and FQNEAQ. The CDR3 reads CASSLAGVEQYF. The CDR3 DNA reads TGTGCCAGCAGCTTAGCAGGGGTTGAGCAGTACTTC.

V is TRBV28 and J is TRBJ1-1; TRBD1 might be the D (5 bases). The CDR3 is 18 residues long. Per germline, CDR1 MDHEN and CDR2 SYDVKM. Trimming pared 4 bases from V and 1 base from J, leaving 22 bases between. In DNA form, the CDR3 reads TGTGCCAGCAGTTCTGGGGGGATAGTAGGAGGTAAGAACACTGAAGCTTTCTTT. Translation gives CASSSGGIVGGKNTEAFF.

The chain has TRBV2 and TRBJ1-5; the match to TRBD1 covers 8 bases. The junction had 2 bases not matched to a gene; V was cut back by 6 bases and J by 4 bases. CDR1 SNHLY and CDR2 FYNNEI come from the germline V gene. The CDR3 sequence is 13 residues long. The CDR3 is CASRTGANQPQHF. The CDR3 coding sequence is TGTGCCAGCAGGACAGGGGCTAATCAGCCCCAGCATTTT.

The sample holds a few counts of this clone. The V and J genes are TRBV4-3 and TRBJ2-1, with 9 bases fitting TRBD2. Germline values: CDR1 LGHNA, CDR2 YSLEER. V lost 2 bases, J lost 6 bases, and 8 bases stayed unmatched. This CDR3 spans 16 amino acids. CDR3 amino acids: CASSQFSGSSFNEQFF. CDR3 DNA: TGCGCCAGCAGCCAATTTAGCGGGAGCAGCTTCAATGAGCAGTTCTTC.

The chain recombines TRBV6-5 with TRBJ2-7, with 8 bases identical to TRBD1. J gave up 2 bases and V 7 bases, and 4 bases lay outside the gene matches. This CDR3 spans 13 amino acids. Germline values: CDR1 MNHEY, CDR2 SVGAGI. The chain's CDR3 is CASKLDRAYEQYF. As DNA, the CDR3 is TGTGCCAGCAAGTTGGACAGGGCCTACGAGCAGTACTTC.

V and J are TRBV2 and TRBJ1-6, with a weak D call TRBD1 (5 bases). CDR1 is SNHLY and CDR2 is FYNNEI in the germline V gene. V lost 8 bases and J lost 10, with 18 bases in between. CDR3 length equals 14 residues. CDR3 in DNA: TGTGCCAGCTTAGACTCGGGGGATTGGTCACCCCTCCACTTT. Translated, it gives CASLDSGDWSPLHF.

This rearrangement joins TRBV28 to TRBJ2-1; 9 bases are a match to TRBD2. Germline CDR1 and CDR2: MDHEN and SYDVKM. The junction had 10 bases not matched to a gene; V was cut back by 10 bases and J by 6 bases. This CDR3 has 14 residues. In nucleotides, the CDR3 is TGTGCCATCCGCGGGAGGGCCGATATCAATGAGCAGTTCTTC. Translation: CAIRGRADINEQFF.

A few counts support this clone. This chain connects TRBV6-4 to TRBJ2-1, with 9 positions matching TRBD2. CDR3 length: 15 residues. CDR1 and CDR2 from the germline V gene are MRHNA and SNTAGT. The V gene end was trimmed by 2 bases and the J gene end by 5 bases; junction bases not matched to a gene: 4. CDR3 amino acids: CASSDGSGGNNEQFF. The CDR3 DNA sequence: TGTGCCAGCAGTGACGGTAGCGGGGGAAACAATGAGCAGTTCTTC.

The rearrangement joins TRBV30 to TRBJ1-3; 7 nucleotides align to TRBD1. CDR1 and CDR2 from the germline V gene are GTSNPN and SVGIG (reference sequence). V lost 5 bases, J lost 5 bases, and 3 bases stayed unmatched. The CDR3 is made up of 12 amino acids. The CDR3 DNA sequence: TGTGCCTGGGGGGACAGTAGAAACACCATATATTTT. Protein product: CAWGDSRNTIYF.

This chain joins TRBV19 and TRBJ2-2, with TRBD1 matching over 8 bases. Germline CDR1 and CDR2: LNHDA and SQIVND (reference sequence). V was pared by 6 bases and J by 5 bases, with 11 bases of the junction left unmatched. The CDR3 loop spans 16 amino acids. CDR3 in amino acids: CASSPGQGVLTGELFF. CDR3 in DNA: TGTGCCAGTAGCCCAGGACAGGGCGTTTTGACCGGGGAGCTGTTTTTT.

This clone was counted once. The chain couples TRBV19 to TRBJ1-2; D unclear. CDR3 length: 15 residues. Per germline, CDR1 LNHDA and CDR2 SQIVND (reference sequence). Trimming removed 3 bases at V and 8 bases at J, with 19 bases between. The CDR3 coding sequence is TGTGCCAGTAGTATGTTTCAGCAGGACTCTATCGGCTACACCTTC. Protein product: CASSMFQQDSIGYTF.

This clone has a handful of counts. The gene calls are TRBV6-5 and TRBJ1-4; the D is unclear. The V and J ends lost 6 bases and 5 bases respectively, with 13 bases between them. The CDR3 totals 14 residues. Germline CDR1 MNHEY, CDR2 SVGAGI. This CDR3 is CASSATRGNEKLFF. CDR3 sequence (DNA): TGTGCCAGCAGCGCTACCCGCGGGAATGAAAAACTGTTTTTT.

The chain has TRBV27 and TRBJ1-2; TRBD1 aligns across 7 bases. The ends lost 2 bases at V and 4 bases at J; junction bases unmatched: 7. CDR3 length equals 15 residues. Germline V gene lookup returns CDR1 MNHEY and CDR2 SMNVEV (reference sequence). The CDR3 DNA reads as TGTGCCAGCAGTTTAAGGGGGCTGGCTGGCTATGGCTACACCTTC. The encoded protein is CASSLRGLAGYGYTF.